These T cell receptor beta chains were read from a single sample in a study of OX40 agonist ivuxolimab in advanced cancers. Sequencing was performed with immunoSEQ multiplex PCR; in TCRdb, only in-frame clones are kept and a portion is missing. The table shows around 18,000 clones, with around 85% occurring only once. The material was CD4+ or CD8+ T cells sorted from blood, obtained in a trial of the OX40 agonist ivuxolimab. The receptors come from an adult with an advanced solid tumor such as melanoma, head and neck, liver or kidney cancer. Each CDR3 is given with its conserved first and last residue. A D gene is named only where the DNA matches it firmly. Clone size appears in some rows only: once, few, many, or a class for an expanded clone.

>TRBV2|-|few|TRBJ1-2
CASIQDSNYGYTF
TGTGCCAGCATACAGGATTCTAACTATGGCTACACCTTC
>TRBV6-6|-|once|TRBJ2-1
CASSYSTSNEQFF
TGTGCCAGCAGTTACTCGACCAGCAATGAGCAGTTCTTC
>TRBV6-5|TRBD1|-|TRBJ1-2
CASILQGAGYGYTF
TGTGCCAGCATTTTACAGGGGGCCGGCTATGGCTACACCTTC
>TRBV6-5|TRBD2|-|TRBJ2-7
CASSLLPGRGEQYF
TGTGCCAGCAGCCTTCTCCCAGGGAGGGGCGAGCAGTACTTC
>TRBV29-1|-|-|TRBJ2-7
CSVERTDTYEQYF
TGCAGCGTTGAAAGGACAGATACCTACGAGCAGTACTTC
>TRBV7-3|TRBD2|-|TRBJ2-1
CASSSRLAGPYNEQFF
TGTGCCAGCAGCTCCCGACTAGCGGGTCCATACAATGAGCAGTTCTTC
>TRBV5-6|-|-|TRBJ2-7
CASSLFRDYEQYF
TGTGCCAGCAGCTTGTTTAGGGACTACGAGCAGTACTTC
>TRBV27|-|-|TRBJ1-2
CASSSGLLRYTF
TGTGCCAGCAGTTCCGGGCTACTCCGCTACACCTTC
>TRBV28|-|-|TRBJ2-7
CASTPTGPPEEQYF
TGTGCCAGCACCCCCACGGGACCACCCGAGGAGCAGTACTTC
>TRBV5-6|TRBD1|-|TRBJ1-3
CASSLDGDRGPENTIYF
TGTGCCAGCAGCTTGGACGGGGACAGGGGGCCGGAAAACACCATATATTTT
>TRBV27|TRBD1|-|TRBJ2-7
CASAGTASPYEQYF
TGTGCCAGCGCCGGGACAGCCAGTCCCTACGAGCAGTACTTC
>TRBV7-7|TRBD2|-|TRBJ2-1
CASSSSGSLGDEQFF
TGTGCTAGCAGCTCGAGCGGGAGTTTAGGAGATGAGCAGTTCTTC
>TRBV9|TRBD1|-|TRBJ1-1
CASSAPPGQGSNTEAFF
TGTGCCAGCAGCGCGCCACCGGGACAGGGATCGAACACTGAAGCTTTCTTT
>TRBV5-5|-|-|TRBJ2-7
CASREGSYEQYF
TGTGCCAGCAGGGAGGGGAGCTACGAGCAGTACTTC
>TRBV13|TRBD2|-|TRBJ2-7
CASSLGLAYEQYF
TGTGCCAGCAGCCTAGGACTAGCCTACGAGCAGTACTTC
>TRBV5-6|TRBD1|-|TRBJ2-7
CASSLDLQGDYEQYF
TGTGCCAGCAGCTTGGATTTACAGGGGGACTACGAGCAGTACTTC
>TRBV28|-|-|TRBJ2-5
CARPGQGTQYF
TGTGCCCGTCCAGGCCAAGGAACCCAGTACTTC
>TRBV7-9|-|-|TRBJ2-7
CASSPASDYEQYF
TGTGCCAGCAGCCCCGCCTCAGACTACGAGCAGTACTTC
>TRBV28|-|-|TRBJ1-2
CASSGRGAARFYGYTF
TGTGCCAGCAGTGGAAGAGGGGCGGCGAGGTTCTATGGCTACACCTTC
>TRBV27|-|-|TRBJ1-1
CASSWGGEAFF
TGTGCCAGCAGCTGGGGGGGGGAAGCTTTCTTT
>TRBV7-6|-|-|TRBJ2-3
CASSMTDLGVDTQYF
TGTGCCAGCAGCATGACTGACCTGGGTGTTGATACGCAGTATTTT
>TRBV25-1|TRBD2|-|TRBJ2-1
CASSYTSLTSFFYNEQFF
TGTGCCAGCAGTTACACTTCTCTGACTAGCTTCTTCTACAATGAGCAGTTCTTC
>TRBV27|-|-|TRBJ1-1
CASSFWGDKAFF
TGTGCCAGCAGTTTTTGGGGGGATAAGGCTTTCTTT
>TRBV27|-|-|TRBJ2-7
CASSFLPAYEQYF
TGTGCCAGCAGTTTCCTCCCAGCCTACGAGCAGTACTTC
>TRBV29-1|-|-|TRBJ2-2
CSVERQADTGELFF
TGCAGCGTTGAAAGACAGGCGGACACCGGGGAGCTGTTTTTT
>TRBV6-4|-|-|TRBJ2-1
CASSDSKEPNEQFF
TGTGCCAGCAGTGACTCAAAGGAGCCCAATGAGCAGTTCTTC
>TRBV27|-|-|TRBJ2-1
CASSLTPNEQFF
TGTGCCAGCAGTTTAACTCCCAATGAGCAGTTCTTC
>TRBV4-3|TRBD2|-|TRBJ2-1
CASSPLGLAGGRNEQFF
TGCGCCAGCAGCCCCCTGGGACTAGCGGGAGGCCGGAATGAGCAGTTCTTC
>TRBV7-6|TRBD1|-|TRBJ1-6
CASSFSDRGPYNSPLHF
TGTGCCAGCAGCTTTAGTGACAGGGGGCCATATAATTCACCCCTCCACTTT
>TRBV9|-|-|TRBJ2-2
CASSVSGRTNTGELFF
TGTGCCAGCAGCGTGTCTGGGCGAACGAACACCGGGGAGCTGTTTTTT
>TRBV14|-|-|TRBJ1-2
CASSQGANYGYTF
TGTGCCAGCAGCCAAGGAGCTAACTATGGCTACACCTTC
>TRBV7-9|TRBD1|-|TRBJ1-4
CASSLVDRGYYEKLFF
TGTGCCAGCAGCTTGGTGGACAGGGGATATTATGAAAAACTGTTTTTT
>TRBV27|-|-|TRBJ2-7
CASSLGTQLSSYEQYF
TGTGCCAGCAGCTTGGGGACTCAATTAAGCTCCTACGAGCAGTACTTC
>TRBV6-1|TRBD2|-|TRBJ2-5
CASTGLAGTQYF
TGTGCCAGCACCGGACTAGCGGGGACCCAGTACTTC
>TRBV7-3|TRBD2|-|TRBJ2-1
CASSPGLAMTYNEQFF
TGTGCCAGCAGCCCGGGACTAGCTATGACCTACAATGAGCAGTTCTTC
>TRBV9|-|-|TRBJ2-3
CASSVEGGDSSTDTQYF
TGTGCCAGCAGCGTAGAGGGGGGAGATTCTAGCACAGATACGCAGTATTTT
>TRBV6-1|-|-|TRBJ2-3
CASSELSWDTQYF
TGTGCCAGCAGTGAATTGTCGTGGGATACGCAGTATTTT
>TRBV6-6|-|-|TRBJ2-7
CASSYFTNEQYF
TGTGCCAGCAGTTACTTCACGAACGAGCAGTACTTC
>TRBV7-2|-|-|TRBJ2-7
CASSLGDSYEQYF
TGTGCCAGCAGCTTAGGGGATTCCTACGAGCAGTACTTC
>TRBV5-6|-|once|TRBJ2-1
CASSSLREQFF
TGTGCCAGCAGCTCTCTTCGGGAGCAGTTCTTC
>TRBV10-3|TRBD2|-|TRBJ2-1
CAISDGGRAYNEQFF
TGTGCCATCAGTGATGGCGGGAGGGCCTACAATGAGCAGTTCTTC
>TRBV6-6|-|-|TRBJ2-7
CASSYGFYEQYF
TGTGCCAGCAGTTACGGATTCTACGAGCAGTACTTC
>TRBV5-8|-|-|TRBJ1-2
CASSLYGYTF
TGTGCCAGCAGCTTGTATGGCTACACCTTC
>TRBV29-1|TRBD2|-|TRBJ2-7
CSVLYIAGPEQYF
TGCAGCGTGCTATACATAGCGGGACCCGAGCAGTACTTC
>TRBV29-1|TRBD1|-|TRBJ2-1
CSVGTGWNEQFF
TGCAGCGTGGGGACAGGGTGGAATGAGCAGTTCTTC
>TRBV6-6|TRBD1|-|TRBJ2-1
CASSYSPTGEKQFF
TGTGCCAGCAGTTACTCCCCTACAGGGGAGAAGCAGTTCTTC
>TRBV9|-|once|TRBJ2-7
CASSVGGQPYEQYF
TGTGCCAGCAGCGTAGGAGGGCAACCCTACGAGCAGTACTTC
>TRBV7-8|-|-|TRBJ1-5
CASSPRRRVQYQPQHF
TGTGCCAGCAGCCCTAGAAGGAGGGTTCAGTATCAGCCCCAGCATTTT
>TRBV7-8|-|-|TRBJ1-2
CASSLARQSAGYTF
TGTGCCAGCAGCTTAGCGCGGCAGTCTGCTGGCTACACCTTC
>TRBV4-1|-|few|TRBJ2-7
CASSQGLGSSYEQYF
TGCGCCAGCAGCCAAGGCCTGGGCAGCTCCTACGAGCAGTACTTC
>TRBV18|-|-|TRBJ2-7
CASSLRYEQYF
TGTGCCAGCTCACTACGCTACGAGCAGTACTTC